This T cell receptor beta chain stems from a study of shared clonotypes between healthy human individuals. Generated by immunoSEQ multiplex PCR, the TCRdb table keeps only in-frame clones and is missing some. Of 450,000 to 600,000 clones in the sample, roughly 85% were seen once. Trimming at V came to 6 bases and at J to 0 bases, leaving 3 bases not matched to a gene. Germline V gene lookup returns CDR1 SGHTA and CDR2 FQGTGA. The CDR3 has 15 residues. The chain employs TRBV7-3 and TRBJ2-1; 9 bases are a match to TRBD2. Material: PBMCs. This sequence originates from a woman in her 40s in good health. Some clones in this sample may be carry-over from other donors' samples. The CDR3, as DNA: TGTGCCAGCAGGTTAGCGGGAGCCTCCTACAATGAGCAGTTCTTC. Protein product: CASRLAGASYNEQFF.